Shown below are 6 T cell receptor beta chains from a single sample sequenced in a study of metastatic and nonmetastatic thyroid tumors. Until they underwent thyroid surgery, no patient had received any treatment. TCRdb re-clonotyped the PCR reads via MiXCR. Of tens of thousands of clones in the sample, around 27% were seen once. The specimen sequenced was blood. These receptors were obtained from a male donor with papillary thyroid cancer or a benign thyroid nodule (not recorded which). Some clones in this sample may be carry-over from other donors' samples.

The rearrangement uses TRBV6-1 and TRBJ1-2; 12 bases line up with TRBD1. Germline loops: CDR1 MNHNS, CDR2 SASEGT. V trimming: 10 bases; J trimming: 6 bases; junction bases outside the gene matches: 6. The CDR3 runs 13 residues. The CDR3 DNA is TGTGCCATCCGGGACAGGGGGCACAATGGCTACACCTTC. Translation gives CAIRDRGHNGYTF.

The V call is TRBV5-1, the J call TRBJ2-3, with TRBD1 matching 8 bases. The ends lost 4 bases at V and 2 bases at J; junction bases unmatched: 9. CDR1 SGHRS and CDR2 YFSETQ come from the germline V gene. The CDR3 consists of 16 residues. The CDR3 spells CASSNTQGVFTDTQYF. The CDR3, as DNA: TGCGCCAGCAGCAATACACAGGGGGTTTTCACAGATACGCAGTATTTT.

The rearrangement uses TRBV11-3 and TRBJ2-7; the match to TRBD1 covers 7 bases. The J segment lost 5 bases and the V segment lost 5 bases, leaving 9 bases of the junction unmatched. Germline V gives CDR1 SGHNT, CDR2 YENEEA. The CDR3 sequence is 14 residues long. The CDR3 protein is CASSQGQQGNEQYF. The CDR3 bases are TGTGCCAGCAGCCAGGGTCAACAGGGGAACGAGCAGTACTTC.

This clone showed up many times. The CDR3 here is CASSLGLAGGPWGDTQYF. The CDR3, as DNA: TGTGCCAGCAGTTTAGGACTAGCGGGAGGGCCGTGGGGCGATACGCAGTATTTT. This chain uses TRBV28 with TRBJ2-3; 15 bases fit TRBD2. Trimming took 2 bases from V and 6 from J; bases not matched to a gene: 9. This CDR3 comprises 18 residues. Germline V lookup: CDR1 MDHEN, CDR2 SYDVKM.

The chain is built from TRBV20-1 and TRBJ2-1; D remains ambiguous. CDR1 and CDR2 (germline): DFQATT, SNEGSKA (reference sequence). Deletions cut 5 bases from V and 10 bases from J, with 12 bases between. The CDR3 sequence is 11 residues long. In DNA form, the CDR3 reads TGCAGTGCTGAAACTTACCGGGAGCAGTTCTTC. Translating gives CSAETYREQFF.

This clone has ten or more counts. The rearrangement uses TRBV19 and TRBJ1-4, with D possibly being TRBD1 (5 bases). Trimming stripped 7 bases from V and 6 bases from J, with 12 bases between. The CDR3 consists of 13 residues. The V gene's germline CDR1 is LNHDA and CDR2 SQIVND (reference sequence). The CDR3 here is CASIGRVDEKLFF. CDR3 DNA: TGTGCCAGTATCGGCAGGGTGGATGAAAAACTGTTTTTT.